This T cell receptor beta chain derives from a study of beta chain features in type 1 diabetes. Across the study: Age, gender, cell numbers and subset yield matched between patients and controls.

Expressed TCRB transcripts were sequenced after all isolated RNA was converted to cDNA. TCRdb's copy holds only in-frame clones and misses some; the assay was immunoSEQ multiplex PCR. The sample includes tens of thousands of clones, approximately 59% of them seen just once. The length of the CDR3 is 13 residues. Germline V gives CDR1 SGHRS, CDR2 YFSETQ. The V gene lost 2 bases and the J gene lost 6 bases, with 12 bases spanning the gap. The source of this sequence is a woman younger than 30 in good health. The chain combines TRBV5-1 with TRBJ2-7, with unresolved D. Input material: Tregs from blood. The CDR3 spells CASSFGPESEQYF. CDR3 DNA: TGCGCCAGCAGCTTTGGGCCCGAAAGCGAGCAGTACTTC. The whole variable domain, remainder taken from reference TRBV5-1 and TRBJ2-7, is KAGVTQTPRYLIKTRGQQVTLSCSPISGHRSVSWYQQTPGQGLQFLFEYFSETQRNKGNFPGRFSGRQFSNSRSEMNVSTLELGDSALYLCASSFGPESEQYFGPGTRLTVT.